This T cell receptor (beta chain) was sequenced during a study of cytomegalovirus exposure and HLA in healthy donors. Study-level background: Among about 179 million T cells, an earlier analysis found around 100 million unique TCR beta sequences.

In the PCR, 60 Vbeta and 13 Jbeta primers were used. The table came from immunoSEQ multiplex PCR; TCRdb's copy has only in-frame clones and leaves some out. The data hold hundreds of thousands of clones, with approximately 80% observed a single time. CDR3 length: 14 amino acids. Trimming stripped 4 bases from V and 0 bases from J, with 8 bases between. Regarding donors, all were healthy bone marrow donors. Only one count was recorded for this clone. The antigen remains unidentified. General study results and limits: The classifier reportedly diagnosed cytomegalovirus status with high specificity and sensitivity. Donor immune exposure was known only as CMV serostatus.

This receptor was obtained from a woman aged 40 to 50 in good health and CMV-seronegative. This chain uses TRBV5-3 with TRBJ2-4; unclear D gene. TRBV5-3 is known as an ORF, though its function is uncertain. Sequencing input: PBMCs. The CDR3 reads CARSHSLAKNIQYF. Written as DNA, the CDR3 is TGTGCCAGAAGCCACTCACTAGCCAAAAACATTCAGTACTTC.